A selection of T cell receptor beta chains follows, all from one sample in a study of shared clonotypes between healthy human individuals. Sequencing used immunoSEQ multiplex PCR; TCRdb keeps in-frame clones, though not all of them. Of 2.3 million or so clones in the sample, 85% to 95% were seen once. Sequencing was done on a sample of naive CD4+ T cells from PBMCs. The receptor set was obtained from a man younger than 35 in good health. Some clones in this sample may be carry-over from other donors' samples. Each CDR3 is given without its conserved first and last residue. The order of the fields is V gene, J gene, CDR3 protein.

TRBV28	TRBJ1-2	ASSSPRQGFYT
TRBV6-5	TRBJ2-1	ASSSDQNEQF
TRBV20-1	TRBJ1-2	SASYRGGYT
TRBV5-1	TRBJ2-5	ASSLGRAHQETQY
TRBV29-1	TRBJ1-3	SAAEHSGNTIY
TRBV6-1	TRBJ2-7	ASSDRERPPSYEQY
TRBV20-1	TRBJ2-1	SAGEDGQF
TRBV10-3	TRBJ2-1	ATHPGLAAKGNEQF
TRBV6-1	TRBJ2-7	ASSEAPGQPLPRN
TRBV18	TRBJ2-3	ASSLSAAGGPDTQY
TRBV28	TRBJ2-4	ASSLGGFLAKNIQY
TRBV2	TRBJ1-1	ASSDSGTEAF
TRBV5-4	TRBJ2-1	ASSYTGTGGYNEQF
TRBV27	TRBJ1-2	ASSLSRDEVPYGYT
TRBV28	TRBJ1-2	ASRGAPPEDGYT
TRBV27	TRBJ1-5	ASSFRGNQPQH
TRBV14	TRBJ1-1	ASSYSGGNTEAF
TRBV4-2	TRBJ1-2	ASSQIVSGERGYT
TRBV18	TRBJ1-1	ASSLGQFTEAF
TRBV4-1	TRBJ2-2	ASSQVAIGTTNTGELF
TRBV4-1	TRBJ1-1	ASSQDYQLRAF
TRBV28	TRBJ2-1	ASRGTSGRVGGFYNEQF
TRBV5-5	TRBJ1-5	ASSLVNSNQPQH
TRBV2	TRBJ2-4	ASSEERKNIQY
TRBV18	TRBJ2-7	ASSPGLSYEQY
TRBV6-1	TRBJ1-2	ASSRQLYGYT
TRBV6-4	TRBJ2-7	ASSEGVGSYEQY
TRBV6-6	TRBJ1-1	ASSGRGQFTEAF
TRBV28	TRBJ2-1	ASSSGQGYNEQF
TRBV9	TRBJ2-2	ASSVVATGAGELF
TRBV19	TRBJ1-5	ASSIGYLGNQPQH
TRBV7-2	TRBJ2-1	ASSKRAGTSGNYKQF
TRBV5-4	TRBJ2-2	ASSSLAGEAGELF
TRBV7-2	TRBJ1-4	ASSLAFSGSSRIEKLF
TRBV4-3	TRBJ2-7	ASSQLAGGSHEQY
TRBV7-9	TRBJ1-3	ASSLAAGPGNTIY
TRBV6-5	TRBJ2-2	ASRATSGSTGELF
TRBV5-1	TRBJ2-7	ASSFRNRDNSYEQY
TRBV5-4	TRBJ2-5	ASSFGTEETQY
TRBV6-5	TRBJ2-7	ASNQGGEQY
TRBV9	TRBJ2-7	ASSVTGQSPYEQY
TRBV6-5	TRBJ1-2	ASRTASFPYGYT
TRBV28	TRBJ1-6	ASSPTMGPRSSPLH
TRBV11-2	TRBJ2-7	ASSLSGARYEQY
TRBV5-4	TRBJ2-5	ASSLAGGETQY
TRBV11-2	TRBJ1-3	ASSLPGQGHTIY
TRBV27	TRBJ2-7	ASSLTPQGIYEQY
TRBV5-6	TRBJ2-7	ASSFGTRYEQY
TRBV6-5	TRBJ2-2	ASSYVGNRDTGELF
TRBV5-1	TRBJ1-2	ASSLGTENYGYT
TRBV5-1	TRBJ1-3	ASSLESTPGNTIY